This T cell receptor (beta chain) was sequenced for a study of T-cell memory formation after mild COVID-19 (dated by TCRdb to the early 2020s). Notes on the research overall: TCR sequence clusters from the two donors were found to be largely donor specific. T-cell clones expanding and contracting after mild COVID-19 in two donors were tracked by longitudinal TCRalpha and TCRbeta repertoire sequencing. Two young, previously healthy adult volunteers, one female and one male, were included in the cohort. The full study reports these points: The study included only a couple of mild cases, and larger cohorts that include severe cases with pre-infection samples were judged to be necessary. Balanced CD4/CD8 phenotypes were observed for clones contracting from day 15 to 85, whereas a bias towards CD4+ was observed for a second wave of clones expanding from day 15 to 37. Some responding clones were detected in pre-infection memory, suggesting pre-existing cross-reactive memory T cells joined the SARS-CoV-2 response. The second-wave clones that peaked on day 37 were not confirmed to be SARS-CoV-2 specific. Contracting CD4+ clones turned up mainly in the CM and EM memory subsets, whereas EMRA was where CD8+ clones were enriched.

Details on this clonotype: Its antigen remains unidentified. No per-base quality is available; no much larger clone lies one base away.

TCRdb shows the sequencer as Illumina NovaSeq 6000. TCRalpha and TCRbeta cDNA libraries were built by 5'RACE with constant-segment primers, adding sample barcodes and unique molecular identifiers. RNA was extracted from every sample with Trizol reagent. Libraries were amplified in two PCR steps, with a second sample barcode and Illumina TruSeq adapters added in the second step. Sequencing of the libraries was done on an Illumina NovaSeq, producing 2 x 150 bp paired-end reads. Turning to the authors' computational methods: The reads were demultiplexed and collapsed into UMI-guided consensus sequences using migec v1.2.7. Using mixcr v2.1.11, the UMI consensuses were aligned to TRA and TRB V and J templates and assembled into clonotypes. Expanded or contracted clonotypes were those called significant by both edgeR and NoisET, with noise models trained on biological replicates. For edgeR calls, the cutoffs were a false discovery rate-adjusted p below 0.01 and a log2 fold-change threshold of 1. PCA with hierarchical clustering of max-normalized trajectories of the 1000 most abundant clonotypes was used as exploratory dynamics analysis. Separately sequenced CD4+ and CD8+ repertoires were used to assign the CD4 or CD8 phenotype of responding clones. TCRdb reanalyzed the raw reads on its own, using fastp at Q25 for trimming and MiXCR for clone calling, and kept in-frame beta chains. Identical CDR3 proteins give one entry, which carries the most common genes and DNA. TCRdb's processing, not the study's, gives the V and J calls here. For this sample there are 280,000 or so distinct CDR3 sequences; about a sixth appear just once. The ten top clones hold roughly 23% of the sample.

Ficoll-Paque density gradient centrifugation was used to isolate PBMCs. CDR3 length: 16 amino acids, cysteine to phenylalanine. Only the CDR3 portion is preserved as DNA: 48 bases, with reading frame beginning at the first base. V and J lose 3 bases and 1 base, and a span of 13 bases separates them. CDR1 SGHTA and CDR2 FQGNSA are derived from the germline V gene. Sequencing was done on a sample of PBMCs or a T cell subset sorted from them (not recorded which). The chain links TRBV7-2 with TRBJ2-1, with the D gene not clear enough to name. The sequence was obtained from a man aged 18 to 29 who had mild COVID-19 (a few samples of this study predate the infection). The sample titles of this study are shuffled in the database, so cell type and time point are left out; the donor was told from shared clones. The CDR3 sequence is CASSLSPSRSYNEQFF. The nucleotides read TGTGCCAGCAGCTTGAGCCCTTCCAGGTCCTACAATGAGCAGTTCTTC.